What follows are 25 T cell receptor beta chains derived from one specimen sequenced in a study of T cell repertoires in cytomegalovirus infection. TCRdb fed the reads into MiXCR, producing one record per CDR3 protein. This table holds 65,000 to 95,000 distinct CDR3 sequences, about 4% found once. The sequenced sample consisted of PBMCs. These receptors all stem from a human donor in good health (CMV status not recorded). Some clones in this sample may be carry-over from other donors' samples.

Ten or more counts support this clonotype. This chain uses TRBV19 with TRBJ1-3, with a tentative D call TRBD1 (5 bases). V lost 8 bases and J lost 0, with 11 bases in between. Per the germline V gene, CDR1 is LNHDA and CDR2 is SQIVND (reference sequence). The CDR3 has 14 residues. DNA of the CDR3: TGTGCCAGTGAAGCAAGGGGCTCTGGAAACACCATATATTTT. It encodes CASEARGSGNTIYF.

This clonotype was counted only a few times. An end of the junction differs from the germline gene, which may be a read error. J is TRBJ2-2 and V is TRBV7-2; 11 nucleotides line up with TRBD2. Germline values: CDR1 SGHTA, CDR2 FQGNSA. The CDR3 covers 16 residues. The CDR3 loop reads CASSLVLAGDTGELFF. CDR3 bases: TGTGCCAGCAGCTTAGTACTAGCGGGGGACACCGGGGAGTTGTTTTTT.

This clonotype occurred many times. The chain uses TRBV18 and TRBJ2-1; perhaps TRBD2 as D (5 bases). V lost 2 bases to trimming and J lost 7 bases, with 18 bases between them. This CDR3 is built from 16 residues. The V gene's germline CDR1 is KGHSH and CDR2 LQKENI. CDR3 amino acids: CASSPSYTGIGNEQFF. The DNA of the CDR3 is TGTGCCAGCTCACCATCCTATACGGGGATAGGTAATGAGCAGTTCTTC.

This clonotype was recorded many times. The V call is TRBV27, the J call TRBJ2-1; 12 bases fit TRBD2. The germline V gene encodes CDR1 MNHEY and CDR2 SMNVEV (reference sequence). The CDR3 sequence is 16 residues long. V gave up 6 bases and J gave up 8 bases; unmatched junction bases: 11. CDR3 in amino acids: CASSHPLAGGLYEQFF. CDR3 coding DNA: TGTGCCAGCAGCCACCCACTAGCGGGGGGCCTTTATGAGCAGTTCTTC.

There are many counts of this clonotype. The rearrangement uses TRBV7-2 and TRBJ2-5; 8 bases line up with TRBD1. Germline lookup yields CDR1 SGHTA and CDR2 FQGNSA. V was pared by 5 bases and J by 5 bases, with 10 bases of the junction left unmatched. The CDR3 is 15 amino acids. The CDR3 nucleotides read TGTGCCAGCAGCGCCCGGTCAGGGGGCAGGGAGACCCAGTACTTC. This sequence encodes CASSARSGGRETQYF.

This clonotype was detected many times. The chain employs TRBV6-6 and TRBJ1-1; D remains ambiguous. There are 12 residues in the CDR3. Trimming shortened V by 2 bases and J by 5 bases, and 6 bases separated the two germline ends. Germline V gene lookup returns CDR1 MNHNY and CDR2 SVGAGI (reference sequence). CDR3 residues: CASSYTGTEAFF. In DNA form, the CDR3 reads TGTGCCAGCAGTTACACGGGGACTGAAGCTTTCTTT.

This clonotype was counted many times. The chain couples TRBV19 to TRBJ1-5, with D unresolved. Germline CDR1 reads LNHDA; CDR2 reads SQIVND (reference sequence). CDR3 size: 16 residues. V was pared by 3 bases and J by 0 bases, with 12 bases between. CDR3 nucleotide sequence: TGTGCCAGTAGTATCCAACTGGGTGATAGCAATCAGCCCCAGCATTTT. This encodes CASSIQLGDSNQPQHF. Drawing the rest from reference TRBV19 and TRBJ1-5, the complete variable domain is DGGITQSPKYLFRKEGQNVTLSCEQNLNHDAMYWYRQDPGQGLRLIYYSQIVNDFQKGDIAEGYSVSREKKESFPLTVTSAQKNPTAFYLCASSIQLGDSNQPQHFGDGTRLSIL.

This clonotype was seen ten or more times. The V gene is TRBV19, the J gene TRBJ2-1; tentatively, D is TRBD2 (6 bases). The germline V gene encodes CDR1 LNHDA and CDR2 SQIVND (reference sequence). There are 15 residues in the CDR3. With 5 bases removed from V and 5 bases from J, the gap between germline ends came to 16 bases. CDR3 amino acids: CASSPTRGPNNEQFF. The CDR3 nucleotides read TGTGCCAGTAGTCCAACGCGGGGACCGAACAATGAGCAGTTCTTC.

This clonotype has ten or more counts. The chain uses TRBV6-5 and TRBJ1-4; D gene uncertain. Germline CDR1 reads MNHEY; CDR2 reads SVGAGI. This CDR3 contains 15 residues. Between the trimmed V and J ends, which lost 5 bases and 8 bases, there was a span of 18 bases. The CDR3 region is CASSIGLRAAEKLFF. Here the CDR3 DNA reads TGTGCCAGCAGTATCGGACTACGGGCCGCCGAAAAACTGTTTTTT.

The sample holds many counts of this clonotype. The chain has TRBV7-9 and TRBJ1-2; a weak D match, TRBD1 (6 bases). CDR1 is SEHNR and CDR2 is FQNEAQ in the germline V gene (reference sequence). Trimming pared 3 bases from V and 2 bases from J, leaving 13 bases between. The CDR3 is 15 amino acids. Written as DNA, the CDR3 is TGTGCCAGCAGCTTCCGACTTACAGGGAACTATGGCTACACCTTC. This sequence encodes CASSFRLTGNYGYTF. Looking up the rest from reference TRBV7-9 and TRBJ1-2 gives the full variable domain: DTGVSQNPRHKITKRGQNVTFRCDPISEHNRLYWYRQTLGQGPEFLTYFQNEAQLEKSRLLSDRFSAERPKGSFSTLEIQRTEQGDSAMYLCASSFRLTGNYGYTFGSGTRLTVV.

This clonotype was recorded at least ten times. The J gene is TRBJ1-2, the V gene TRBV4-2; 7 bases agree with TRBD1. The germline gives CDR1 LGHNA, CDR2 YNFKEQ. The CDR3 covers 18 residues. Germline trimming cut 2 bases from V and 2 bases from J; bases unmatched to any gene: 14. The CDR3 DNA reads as TGTGCCAGCAGCCAAAGGGCGCCAGGGGGATTGGGAAACTATGGCTACACCTTC. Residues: CASSQRAPGGLGNYGYTF.

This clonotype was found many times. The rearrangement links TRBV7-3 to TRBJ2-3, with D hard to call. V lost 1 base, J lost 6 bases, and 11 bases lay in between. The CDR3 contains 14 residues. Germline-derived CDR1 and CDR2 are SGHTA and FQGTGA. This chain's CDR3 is CASSLNLQADTQYF. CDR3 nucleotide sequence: TGTGCCAGCAGCTTAAATCTTCAAGCGGATACGCAGTATTTT.

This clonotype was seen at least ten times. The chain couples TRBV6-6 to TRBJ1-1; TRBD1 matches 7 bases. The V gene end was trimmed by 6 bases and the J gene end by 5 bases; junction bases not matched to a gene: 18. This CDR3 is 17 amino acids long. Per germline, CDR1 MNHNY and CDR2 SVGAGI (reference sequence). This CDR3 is CASSLHRGSGGYTEAFF. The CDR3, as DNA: TGTGCCAGCAGCCTTCACAGAGGATCAGGGGGATATACTGAAGCTTTCTTT.

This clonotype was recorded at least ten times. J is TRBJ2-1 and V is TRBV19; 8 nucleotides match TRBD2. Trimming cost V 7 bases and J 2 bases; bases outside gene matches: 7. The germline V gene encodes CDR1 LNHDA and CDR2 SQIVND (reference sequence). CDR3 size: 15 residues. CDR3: CASTPGRATYNEQFF. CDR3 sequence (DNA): TGTGCCAGTACCCCCGGGAGGGCCACCTACAATGAGCAGTTCTTC. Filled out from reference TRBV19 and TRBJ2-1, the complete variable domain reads DGGITQSPKYLFRKEGQNVTLSCEQNLNHDAMYWYRQDPGQGLRLIYYSQIVNDFQKGDIAEGYSVSREKKESFPLTVTSAQKNPTAFYLCASTPGRATYNEQFFGPGTRLTVL.

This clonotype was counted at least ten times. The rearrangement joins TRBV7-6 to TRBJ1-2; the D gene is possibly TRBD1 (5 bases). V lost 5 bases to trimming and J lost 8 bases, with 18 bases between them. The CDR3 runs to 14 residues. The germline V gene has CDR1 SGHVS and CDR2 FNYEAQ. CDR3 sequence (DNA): TGTGCCAGCAGCCCGTCGACCGGTTCAGGGGGCTACACCTTC. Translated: CASSPSTGSGGYTF.

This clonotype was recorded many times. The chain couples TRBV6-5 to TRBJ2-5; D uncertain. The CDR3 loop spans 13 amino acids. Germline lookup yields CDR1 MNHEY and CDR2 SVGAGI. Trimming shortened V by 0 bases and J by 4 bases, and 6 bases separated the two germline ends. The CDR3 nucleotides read TGTGCCAGCAGTTACTCGGGAAGAGAGACCCAGTACTTC. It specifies CASSYSGRETQYF.

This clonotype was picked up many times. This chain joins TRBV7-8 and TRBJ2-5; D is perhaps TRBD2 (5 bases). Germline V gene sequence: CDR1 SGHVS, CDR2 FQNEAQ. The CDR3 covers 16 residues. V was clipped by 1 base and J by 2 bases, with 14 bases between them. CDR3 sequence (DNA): TGTGCCAGCAGCTTAGAACACTCGGGAAGGCAAGAGACCCAGTACTTC. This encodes CASSLEHSGRQETQYF.

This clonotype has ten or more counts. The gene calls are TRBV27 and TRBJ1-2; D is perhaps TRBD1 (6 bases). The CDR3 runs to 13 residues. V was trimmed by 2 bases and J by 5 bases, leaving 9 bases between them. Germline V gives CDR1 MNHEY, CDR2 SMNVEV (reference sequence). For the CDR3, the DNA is TGTGCCAGCAGTTTAAGACAGGCATATGGCTACACCTTC. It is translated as CASSLRQAYGYTF.

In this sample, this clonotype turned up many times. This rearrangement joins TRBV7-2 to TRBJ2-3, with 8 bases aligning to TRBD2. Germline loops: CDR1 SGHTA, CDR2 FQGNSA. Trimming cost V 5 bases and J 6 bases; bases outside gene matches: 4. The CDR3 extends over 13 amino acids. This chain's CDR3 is CASSRSGGDTQYF. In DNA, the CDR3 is TGTGCCAGCAGCCGAAGCGGGGGTGATACGCAGTATTTT.

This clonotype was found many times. The CDR3 DNA reads as TGTGCCAGCAGTGCCCGCGGTGAAGCTTTCTTT. As protein: CASSARGEAFF. The V and J genes are TRBV12-3 or TRBV12-4 and TRBJ1-1, with D uncertain. V was pared by 5 bases and J by 7 bases, with 8 bases between. The CDR3 has 11 residues.

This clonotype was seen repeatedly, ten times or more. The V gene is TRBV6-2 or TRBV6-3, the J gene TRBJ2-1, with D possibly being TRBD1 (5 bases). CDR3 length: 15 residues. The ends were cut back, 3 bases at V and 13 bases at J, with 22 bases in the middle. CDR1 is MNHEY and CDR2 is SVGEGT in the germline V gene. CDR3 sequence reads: CASSYRQGGDPAQFF. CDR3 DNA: TGTGCCAGCAGTTATAGGCAGGGTGGAGATCCCGCCCAGTTCTTC.

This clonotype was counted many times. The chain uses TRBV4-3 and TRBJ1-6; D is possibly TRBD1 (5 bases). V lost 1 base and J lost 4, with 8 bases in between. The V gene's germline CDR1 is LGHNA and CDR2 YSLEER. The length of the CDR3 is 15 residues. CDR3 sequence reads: CASSQVGGYNSPLHF. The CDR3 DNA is TGCGCCAGCAGCCAAGTGGGGGGATATAATTCACCCCTCCACTTT.

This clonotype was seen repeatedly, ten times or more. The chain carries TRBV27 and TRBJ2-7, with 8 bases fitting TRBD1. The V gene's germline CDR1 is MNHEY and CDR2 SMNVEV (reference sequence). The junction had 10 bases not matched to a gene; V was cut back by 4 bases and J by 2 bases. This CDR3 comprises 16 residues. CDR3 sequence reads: CASSYRGTGVPYEQYF. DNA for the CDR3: TGTGCCAGCAGTTACCGAGGGACAGGAGTCCCCTACGAGCAGTACTTC.

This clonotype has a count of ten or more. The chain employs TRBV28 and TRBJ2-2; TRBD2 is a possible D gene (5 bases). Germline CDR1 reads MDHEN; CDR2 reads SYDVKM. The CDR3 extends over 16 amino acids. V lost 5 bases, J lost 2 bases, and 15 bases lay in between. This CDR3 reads CASSGERKFNTGELFF. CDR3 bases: TGTGCCAGCAGTGGCGAGCGGAAATTCAACACCGGGGAGCTGTTTTTT.

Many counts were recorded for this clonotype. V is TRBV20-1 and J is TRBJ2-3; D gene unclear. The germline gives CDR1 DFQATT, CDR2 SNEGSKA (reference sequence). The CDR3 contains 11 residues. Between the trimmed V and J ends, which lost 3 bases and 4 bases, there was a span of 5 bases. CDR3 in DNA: TGCAGTGCTAGGGACCCAGATACGCAGTATTTT. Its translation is CSARDPDTQYF.